This TCR beta chain comes out of a study of a mutant IDH1 vaccine in newly diagnosed glioma. The wider study: Therapy received beforehand was radiotherapy, temozolomide, or both, with most patients given both. Visit timing is recorded as week 35 for V12 and week 47 for V13.

As to this clone: What it binds is not known.

Measured with immunoSEQ multiplex PCR; TCRdb has only the in-frame clones, and not every one. The sample holds roughly 38,000 clones, roughly 82% seen once. Time point of the sample: week 47, end of study. What each vaccine dose contained was 300 ug of mutant IDH1 20-mer peptide, accompanied by topical imiquimod. The source of this sequence is a man aged 18-30 years with glioma. Some clones in this sample may be carry-over from other donors' samples. Sequenced here: PBMCs, sampled from a glioma patient whose treatment included an IDH1 peptide vaccine.

The CDR3 coding sequence is TGTGCCAGCAGCCGGGGCGTGGGCTATGGCTACACCTTC. The encoded protein is CASSRGVGYGYTF. This chain uses TRBV7-2 with TRBJ1-2, with D maybe TRBD1 (5 bases). The V and J ends lost 5 bases and 4 bases respectively, with 11 bases between them. Looked up from germline, CDR1 is SGHTA and CDR2 is FQGNSA. There are 13 residues in the CDR3.